This T cell receptor (beta chain) is drawn from a study of T-cell reconstitution after alpha-beta-depleted transplantation in children. The authors prepared the TCRbeta library with unique molecular identifiers. TCRdb used MiXCR to reprocess the PCR reads, holding one entry per CDR3 protein. Here the sample spans about 540,000 distinct CDR3 sequences, around 27% being singletons. The CDR3 length is 14 residues. Trimming removed 5 bases from V and 5 bases from J; junction bases left unmatched: 5. General study results and limits: From newly produced T cells came most of the T-cell counts and diversity one year after transplant. Surviving recipient T cells and thymic progenitors underlay high day-60 TCRbeta diversity in some patients. About two months after transplant, alpha-beta T cells reportedly came from several hundred expanded graft clones.

On this clonotype: Its antigen remains unidentified.

V gene TRBV12-3 or TRBV12-4 combines with J gene TRBJ1-1, with 10 nucleotides matching TRBD1. The sample here was PBMCs, taken before TCRalphabeta/CD19-depleted stem cell transplant. This sequence was found in a boy under three years old with Wiskott-Aldrich syndrome, due to receive a stem cell transplant. CDR3 sequence: CASSLDRGKTEAFF. The CDR3 coding sequence is TGTGCCAGCAGTCTGGACAGGGGGAAGACTGAAGCTTTCTTT.